The clone carrying this TCR beta chain has a single count. These data belong to a study of blood T cell repertoires in COVID-19. Study-level information: The study drew acute and convalescent COVID-19 samples from the United States, Italy and Spain. PBMCs, B-cell-depleted T cells, or T cells provided the cDNA or gDNA that made up the material.

V was cut by 4 bases and J by 0 bases, with 7 bases left in between. Germline assignment: CDR1 SGHNT and CDR2 YENEEA. This CDR3 spans 14 amino acids. Authors' data handling: Amplified reference gene primers provided the basis for estimating nucleated cell counts. This table comes from immunoSEQ multiplex PCR, and its TCRdb copy is limited to in-frame clones, with some not included. V and J calls and clone size follow that table, whereas D and trimming were derived from the DNA. The repertoire holds about 73,000 clones, with about 91% as singletons. Source material: peripheral blood. The rearrangement links TRBV11-3 to TRBJ2-1; D gene ambiguous. The receptor's source is a man aged 80 or over with acute or convalescent COVID-19. The CDR3 spells CASSSQSSYNEQFF. The CDR3 coding sequence is TGTGCCAGCAGCTCACAAAGCTCCTACAATGAGCAGTTCTTC.